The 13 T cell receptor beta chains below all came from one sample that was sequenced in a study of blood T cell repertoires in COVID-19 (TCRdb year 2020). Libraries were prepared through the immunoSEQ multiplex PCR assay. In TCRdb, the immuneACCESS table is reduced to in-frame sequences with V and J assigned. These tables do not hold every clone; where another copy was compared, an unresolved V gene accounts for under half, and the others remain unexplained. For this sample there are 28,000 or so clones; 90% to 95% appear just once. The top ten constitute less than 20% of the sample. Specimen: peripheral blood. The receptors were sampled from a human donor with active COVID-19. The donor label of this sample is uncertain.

The CDR3 bases are TGTGCCAGCAGCTCTAACAGACAGGGGGAACCACGAGATACGCAGTATTTT. Translating it yields CASSSNRQGEPRDTQYF. The V and J genes are TRBV7-9 and TRBJ2-3; 9 bases align to TRBD1. The germline V gene encodes CDR1 SEHNR and CDR2 FQNEAQ (reference sequence). After removal of 4 bases from V and 5 bases from J, the junction contained 13 bases not matched to a gene. The CDR3 is 17 amino acids.

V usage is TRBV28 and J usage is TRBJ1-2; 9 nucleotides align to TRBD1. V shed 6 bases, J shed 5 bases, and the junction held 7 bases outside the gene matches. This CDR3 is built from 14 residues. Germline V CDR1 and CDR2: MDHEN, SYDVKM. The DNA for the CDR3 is TGTGCCAGCAGCCAGAGCGACAGGGGGTATGGCTACACCTTC. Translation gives CASSQSDRGYGYTF.

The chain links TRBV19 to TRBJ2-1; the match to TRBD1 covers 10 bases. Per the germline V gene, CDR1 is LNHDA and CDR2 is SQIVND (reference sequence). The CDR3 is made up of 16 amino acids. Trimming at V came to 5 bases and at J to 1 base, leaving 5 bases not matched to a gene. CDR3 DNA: TGTGCCAGTAGTCCCCGGACAGGGGGGTCCTACAATGAGCAGTTCTTC. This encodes CASSPRTGGSYNEQFF.

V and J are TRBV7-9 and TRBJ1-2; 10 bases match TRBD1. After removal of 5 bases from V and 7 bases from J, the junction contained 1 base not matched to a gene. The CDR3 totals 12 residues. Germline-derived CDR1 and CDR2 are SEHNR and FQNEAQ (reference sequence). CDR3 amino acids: CASSRDRGGYTF. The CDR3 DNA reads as TGTGCCAGCAGCCGGGACAGGGGTGGCTACACCTTC.

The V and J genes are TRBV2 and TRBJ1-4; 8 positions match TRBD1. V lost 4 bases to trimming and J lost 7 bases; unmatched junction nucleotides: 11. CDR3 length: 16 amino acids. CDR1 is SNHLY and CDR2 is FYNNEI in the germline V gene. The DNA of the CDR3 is TGTGCCAGCAGTGCTTTCCAGGGGGCGTTTATTGAAAAACTGTTTTTT. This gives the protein CASSAFQGAFIEKLFF.

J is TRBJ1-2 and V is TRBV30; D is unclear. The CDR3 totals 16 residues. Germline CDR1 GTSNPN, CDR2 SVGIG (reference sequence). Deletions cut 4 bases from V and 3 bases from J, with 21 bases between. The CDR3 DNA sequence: TGTGCCTGGACGAGTTTGCAGACAACTTTTGACTATGGCTACACCTTC. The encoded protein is CAWTSLQTTFDYGYTF.

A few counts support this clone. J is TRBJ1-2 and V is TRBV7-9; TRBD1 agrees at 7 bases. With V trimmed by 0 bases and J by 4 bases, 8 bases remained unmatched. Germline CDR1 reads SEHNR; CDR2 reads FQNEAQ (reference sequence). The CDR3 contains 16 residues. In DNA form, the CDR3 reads TGTGCCAGCAGCTTAGCGATTACGGACAGGCGCTATGGCTACACCTTC. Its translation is CASSLAITDRRYGYTF. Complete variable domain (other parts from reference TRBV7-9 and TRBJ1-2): DTGVSQNPRHKITKRGQNVTFRCDPISEHNRLYWYRQTLGQGPEFLTYFQNEAQLEKSRLLSDRFSAERPKGSFSTLEIQRTEQGDSAMYLCASSLAITDRRYGYTFGSGTRLTVV.

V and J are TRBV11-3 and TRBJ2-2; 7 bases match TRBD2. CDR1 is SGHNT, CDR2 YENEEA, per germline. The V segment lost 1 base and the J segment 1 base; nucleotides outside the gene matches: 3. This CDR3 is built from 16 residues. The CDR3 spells CASSLAGGGNTGELFF. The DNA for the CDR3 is TGTGCCAGCAGCTTAGCTGGCGGGGGGAACACCGGGGAGCTGTTTTTT.

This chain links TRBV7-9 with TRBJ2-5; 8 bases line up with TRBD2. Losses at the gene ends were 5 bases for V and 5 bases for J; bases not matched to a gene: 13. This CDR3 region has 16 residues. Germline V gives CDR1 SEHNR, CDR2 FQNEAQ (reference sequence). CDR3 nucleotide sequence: TGTGCCAGCAGCCACCGGACTAGCCGGGGGGGGGAGACCCAGTACTTC. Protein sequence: CASSHRTSRGGETQYF.

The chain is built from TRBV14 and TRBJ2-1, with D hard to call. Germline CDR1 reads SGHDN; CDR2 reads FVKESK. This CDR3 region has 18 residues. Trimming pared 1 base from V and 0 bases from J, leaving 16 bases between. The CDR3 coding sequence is TGTGCCAGCAGCCAAGTCGATAGTGTCCTTAGCTCCTACAATGAGCAGTTCTTC. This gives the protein CASSQVDSVLSSYNEQFF.

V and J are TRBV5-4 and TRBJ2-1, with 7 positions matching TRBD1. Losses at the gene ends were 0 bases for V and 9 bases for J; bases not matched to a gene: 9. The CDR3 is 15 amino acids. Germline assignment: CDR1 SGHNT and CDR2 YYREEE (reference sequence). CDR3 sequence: CASSLETGILSEQFF. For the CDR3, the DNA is TGTGCCAGCAGCTTGGAGACAGGGATTTTGAGTGAGCAGTTCTTC.

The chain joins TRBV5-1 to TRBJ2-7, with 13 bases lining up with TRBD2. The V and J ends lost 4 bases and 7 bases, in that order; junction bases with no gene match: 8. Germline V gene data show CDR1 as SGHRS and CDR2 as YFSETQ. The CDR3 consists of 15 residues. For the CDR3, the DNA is TGCGCCAGCAGCCCAGGACTAGCGGGAGATCGGGAGCAGTACTTC. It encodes CASSPGLAGDREQYF.

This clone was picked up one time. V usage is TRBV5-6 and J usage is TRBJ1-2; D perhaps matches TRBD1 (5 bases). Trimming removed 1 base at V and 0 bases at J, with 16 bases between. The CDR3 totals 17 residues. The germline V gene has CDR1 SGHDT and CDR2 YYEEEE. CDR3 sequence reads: CASSLLGRGETNYGYTF. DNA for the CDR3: TGTGCCAGCAGCTTGTTGGGGCGGGGGGAAACTAACTATGGCTACACCTTC.